What follows are 7 T cell receptor beta chains derived from one specimen sequenced in a study of T-cell memory formation after mild COVID-19. TCRdb redid the calling of the 5' RACE reads with MiXCR, one entry per CDR3 protein. This sample has under 400,000 distinct CDR3 sequences; approximately 29% occur once, and the top ten carry around an eighth. Sequencing was performed on PBMCs or a T cell subset sorted from them (not recorded which). These TCRs come from an adult woman who had mild COVID-19 (a few samples of this study predate the infection). Cell type and time point are not known.

This clonotype was picked up a small number of times. The chain carries TRBV29-1 and TRBJ2-3; D remains ambiguous. Per the germline V gene, CDR1 is SQVTM and CDR2 is ANQGSEA. Between the trimmed V and J ends, which lost 0 bases and 2 bases, there was a span of 6 bases. CDR3 size: 13 residues. CDR3 in amino acids: CSVEEAPTDTQYF. CDR3 DNA: TGCAGCGTTGAAGAAGCTCCCACAGATACGCAGTATTTT.

The rearrangement joins TRBV12-3 or TRBV12-4 to TRBJ2-3; 13 bases match TRBD2. This CDR3 contains 18 residues. The V and J ends lost 5 bases and 2 bases, in that order; junction bases with no gene match: 10. The CDR3 protein is CASSRLAGGLTYTDTQYF. The CDR3 DNA reads as TGTGCCAGCAGTCGACTAGCGGGGGGCCTCACTTACACAGATACGCAGTATTTT.

With respect to this clonotype: The germline gene is not matched at one end of the junction; a read error may be the cause. This rearrangement joins TRBV5-1 to TRBJ1-1, with D hard to call. From germline, CDR1 is SGHRS and CDR2 YFSETQ. The CDR3 totals 12 residues. The CDR3 is CASSLVGTEASF. In DNA form, the CDR3 reads TGCGCCAGCAGCTTGGTGGGCACTGAAGCTTCCTTT.

The rearrangement joins TRBV5-1 to TRBJ2-5, with 7 bases that match TRBD1. This CDR3 has 16 amino acids. Germline-derived CDR1 and CDR2 are SGHRS and YFSETQ. V lost 4 bases and J lost 1; bases outside the gene matches: 10. CDR3 bases: TGCGCCAGCAGCGTATCGACAGGGCTCTCCCAAGAGACCCAGTACTTC. It codes for CASSVSTGLSQETQYF. Filled out from reference TRBV5-1 and TRBJ2-5, the complete variable domain reads KAGVTQTPRYLIKTRGQQVTLSCSPISGHRSVSWYQQTPGQGLQFLFEYFSETQRNKGNFPGRFSGRQFSNSRSEMNVSTLELGDSALYLCASSVSTGLSQETQYFGPGTRLLVL.

The CDR3 sequence is CSVGDRDTQYF. The CDR3 region has the DNA TGCAGCGTCGGGGACAGGGACACGCAGTATTTT. The V gene is TRBV29-1, the J gene TRBJ2-3; TRBD1 aligns across 9 bases. The CDR3 has 11 amino acids. J gave up 9 bases and V 6 bases, and 4 bases lay outside the gene matches. CDR1 is SQVTM and CDR2 is ANQGSEA in the germline V gene.

The gene calls are TRBV9 and TRBJ1-6; the match to TRBD1 covers 8 bases. The CDR3 extends over 19 amino acids. V was pared by 0 bases and J by 3 bases, with 11 bases of the junction left unmatched. The germline gives CDR1 SGDLS, CDR2 YYNGEE. The CDR3 is CASSVEWTGIRLYNSPLHF. DNA of the CDR3: TGTGCCAGCAGCGTAGAGTGGACAGGGATTAGACTCTATAATTCACCCCTCCACTTT.

This clonotype was counted between two and nine times. The chain joins TRBV15 to TRBJ1-5; possibly TRBD1 for D (5 bases). This CDR3 is built from 13 residues. V was shortened by 9 bases and J by 0 bases, with 9 bases between the two germline ends. Per germline, CDR1 LNHNV and CDR2 YYDKDF (reference sequence). CDR3 loop: CATTAYSNQPQHF. Written as DNA, the CDR3 is TGTGCCACGACAGCGTATAGCAATCAGCCCCAGCATTTT.